The sequence of this T cell receptor (beta chain) was determined in a study of cytomegalovirus exposure and HLA in healthy donors. The germline V and J ends were trimmed by 4 bases and 0 bases, with 11 bases remaining between them. This CDR3 region has 15 residues. CDR1 and CDR2 from the germline V gene are MGHRA and YSYEKL. PCR employed 60 Vbeta and 13 Jbeta primers. Sequencing was performed with immunoSEQ multiplex PCR; in TCRdb, only in-frame clones are kept and a portion is missing. The sample holds 150,000 to 200,000 clones; roughly 80% are singletons and the top ten take about 0.84%. The sample consisted of PBMCs. This clonotype was obtained from a woman aged 18-29 years in good health and CMV-seronegative. The V call is TRBV4-1, the J call TRBJ2-3; D call uncertain. The CDR3 DNA follows: TGCGCCAGCAGCCTTCAGTCGTCTAGCACAGATACGCAGTATTTT. Amino acids: CASSLQSSSTDTQYF.